The rows below give T cell receptor beta chains drawn from one sample of a study of T-cell memory formation after mild COVID-19. MiXCR, applied by TCRdb to the 5' RACE reads, yields one record per CDR3 protein. In the table there are 270,000 or so distinct CDR3 sequences, 18% of which are singletons. The sequenced sample was PBMCs or a T cell subset sorted from them (not recorded which). These TCRs come from a man between 18 and 35 years old who had mild COVID-19 (a few samples of this study predate the infection). Cell type and time point are not known. CDR3s include the opening cysteine and the closing phenylalanine or tryptophan. A D gene is named only where the DNA matches it firmly. Clone size is shown for a subset of rows, as once, few, many or a class of expanded clone.

V	size	J	D	length	CDR3	DNA
TRBV20-1	.	TRBJ1-5	.	15	CSARELGNSNQPQHF	TGCAGTGCTAGAGAATTGGGCAATAGCAATCAGCCCCAGCATTTT
TRBV6-6	.	TRBJ1-1	.	10	CASSGTEAFF	TGTGCCAGCAGCGGAACGGAAGCTTTCTTT
TRBV7-9	few	TRBJ1-3	.	16	CASSLAVGVGRNTIYF	TGTGCCAGCAGCTTAGCTGTGGGTGTTGGACGGAACACCATATATTTT
TRBV20-1	few	TRBJ1-6	.	16	CSASGSTLSYNSPLHF	TGCAGTGCTAGCGGATCCACCTTGTCCTATAATTCACCCCTCCACTTT
TRBV20-1	.	TRBJ1-1	.	17	CSARPQSGQGYDTEAFF	TGCAGTGCTAGACCCCAATCGGGCCAGGGGTACGACACTGAAGCTTTCTTT
TRBV7-3	once	TRBJ1-6	.	13	CASSLNPNSPLHF	TGTGCCAGCAGCTTAAACCCTAATTCACCCCTCCACTTT
TRBV2	few	TRBJ1-6	TRBD1	13	CASTRDSDSPLHF	TGTGCCAGCACTCGGGACAGCGATTCACCCCTCCACTTT
TRBV5-1	few	TRBJ1-4	.	15	CASSAAGRINEKLFF	TGCGCCAGCAGCGCGGCAGGCAGGATAAATGAAAAACTGTTTTTT
TRBV24-1	.	TRBJ2-3	.	15	CATSAVGGPIDTQYF	TGTGCCACCAGTGCGGTTGGGGGGCCGATAGATACGCAGTATTTT
TRBV7-9	.	TRBJ2-1	TRBD2	14	CASSPPGLAGVSFF	TGTGCCAGCAGCCCACCGGGACTAGCGGGGGTTTCGTTCTTC
TRBV12-5	.	TRBJ2-4	TRBD1	13	CASGHRQGSIQYF	TGTGCTAGTGGTCACAGACAGGGTTCCATTCAGTACTTC